The present T cell receptor (beta chain) was sequenced within a study of CD8+CD57+ T cells in acquired aplastic anemia. The germline V gene encodes CDR1 SGDLS and CDR2 YYNGEE. The V gene end was trimmed by 3 bases and the J gene end by 0 bases; junction bases not matched to a gene: 5. CDR3 length: 16 amino acids. This clonotype is a singleton in its sample. Genomic DNA templated the TCR beta VDJ and CDR3 profiling. TCRdb itself ran the reads through MiXCR, one entry per CDR3 protein. The sample lists about 210,000 distinct CDR3 sequences, over 60% seen once, with about 29% in the top ten. The gene calls are TRBV9 and TRBJ2-5; TRBD2 agrees at 10 bases. Sequenced input: sorted CD4+, CD8+, or CD8+CD57+ T cells (not recorded which) from PBMCs. The TCR originated in a human donor in good health. The CDR3 region has the DNA TGTGCCAGCAGCGGAGCGGGGGGGCTGTACCAAGAGACCCAGTACTTC. Translated: CASSGAGGLYQETQYF.